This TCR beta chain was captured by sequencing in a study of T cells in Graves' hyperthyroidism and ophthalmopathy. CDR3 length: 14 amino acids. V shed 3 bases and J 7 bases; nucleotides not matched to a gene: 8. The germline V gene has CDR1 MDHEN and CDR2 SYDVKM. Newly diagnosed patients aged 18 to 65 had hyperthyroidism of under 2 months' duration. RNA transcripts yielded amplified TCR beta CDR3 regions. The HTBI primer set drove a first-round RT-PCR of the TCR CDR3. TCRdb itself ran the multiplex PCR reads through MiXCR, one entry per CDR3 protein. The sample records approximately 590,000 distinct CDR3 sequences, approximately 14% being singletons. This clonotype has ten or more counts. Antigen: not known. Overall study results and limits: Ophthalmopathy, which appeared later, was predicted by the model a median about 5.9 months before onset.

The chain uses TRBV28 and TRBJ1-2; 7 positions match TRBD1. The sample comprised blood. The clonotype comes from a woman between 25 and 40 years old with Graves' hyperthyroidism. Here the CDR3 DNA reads TGTGCCAGCAGTTTGAGTTCAGGGGACAGTGGCTACACCTTC. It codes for CASSLSSGDSGYTF.